This T cell receptor beta chain was captured by sequencing in a study of T cell changes during pregnancy in multiple sclerosis. The germline V gene encodes CDR1 ENHRY and CDR2 SYGVKD. This CDR3 has 16 amino acids. V lost 1 base to trimming and J lost 3 bases; unmatched junction nucleotides: 4. This table comes from immunoSEQ multiplex PCR, and its TCRdb copy is limited to in-frame clones, with some not included. The top ten clones hold around 0.42% of a sample with 30,000 to 40,000 clones, 85% to 95% of them seen once. The receptor was derived from a female donor with multiple sclerosis, enrolled in a pregnancy study. The source was CD4+ T cells from peripheral blood mononuclear cells, collected in the second trimester of pregnancy. The V and J genes are TRBV10-3 and TRBJ2-3; 10 bases line up with TRBD2. CDR3 loop: CAISELSGGGTDTQYF. The DNA for the CDR3 is TGTGCCATCAGTGAGTTGAGCGGGGGGGGGACAGATACGCAGTATTTT.